This T cell receptor beta chain was sequenced for a study of TET2 disruption in CD19-targeted CAR T cells. The protocol was immunoSEQ multiplex PCR, while the TCRdb copy is restricted to in-frame clones and leaves out a portion. This sample's table reports 25,000 to 30,000 clones. Stated treatment: autologous CTL019 cells: CD19 CAR with 4-1BB and CD3 zeta domains. A CD19 CAR with TCR zeta and 4-1BB domains was used. Leukapheresis of peripheral blood supplied the T cells used to manufacture CTL019. Remarks on this clone: Its specificity is unknown. The read terminates 3 residues before the CDR3 end, so the remaining end is supplied by the germline J gene.

V was shortened by 3 bases and J by 1 base, with 12 bases between the two germline ends. Germline V CDR1 and CDR2: KGHSH, LQKENI. CDR3 length equals 15 residues. The source material was CD8- CAR+ T cells sorted from cultured blood T cells, sampled for CD19 CAR T cell therapy. Subset reported: CD8-negative CAR-positive T cells from the infusion product. This chain joins TRBV18 and TRBJ1-1; D gene unclear. This receptor was obtained from a man between 65 and 85 years old with chronic lymphocytic leukemia. CDR3 protein: CASSPSFSPNTEAFF. CDR3 bases read: TGTGCCAGCTCACCCAGTTTTTCCCCGAACACTGAA.